These T cell receptor beta chains were read from a single sample in a study of cytomegalovirus exposure and HLA in healthy donors. Assay: immunoSEQ multiplex PCR; the TCRdb copy retains only in-frame clones and omits some. The sample records about 130,000 clones, roughly four fifths being singletons. The specimen was PBMCs. The receptor set was obtained from a boy aged 2-15 years in good health and CMV-seronegative. CDR3s include the opening cysteine and the closing phenylalanine or tryptophan. D genes are given only for firm matches. Size is omitted from some rows. Given values are once, few, many or a class for expanded clones.

>TRBD1|13|TRBJ1-2|once|TRBV6-6
CASSNKQGLGYTF
TGTGCCAGCAGCAACAAACAGGGGTTGGGCTACACCTTC
>TRBD2|17|TRBJ2-3|NA|TRBV4-2
CASSRSTSGGAADTQYF
TGTGCCAGCAGCCGCTCTACCAGCGGGGGGGCCGCAGATACGCAGTATTTT
>NA|15|TRBJ2-2|NA|TRBV6-5
CASSYSTEATGELFF
TGTGCCAGCAGTTACTCGACGGAGGCCACCGGGGAGCTGTTTTTT
>TRBD1|16|TRBJ1-1|NA|TRBV6-1
CASSGPGTGSVTEAFF
TGTGCCAGCAGTGGCCCAGGGACAGGGTCTGTTACTGAAGCTTTCTTT
>NA|15|TRBJ2-1|NA|TRBV11-2
CASSSQGQYYNEQFF
TGTGCCAGCAGCTCCCAAGGACAGTACTACAATGAGCAGTTCTTC
>NA|17|TRBJ1-1|NA|TRBV7-9
CASSPRTFEKTNTEAFF
TGTGCCAGCAGCCCCCGGACTTTTGAAAAGACGAACACTGAAGCTTTCTTT
>TRBD2|18|TRBJ2-1|NA|TRBV11-2
CASSARLAGARGGNEQFF
TGTGCCAGCAGCGCCCGACTAGCGGGGGCTCGGGGGGGCAATGAGCAGTTCTTC
>NA|13|TRBJ1-5|NA|TRBV2
CASSDQGNQPQHF
TGTGCCAGCAGTGACCAGGGCAATCAGCCCCAGCATTTT
>NA|12|TRBJ1-1|NA|TRBV10-2
CASRQGNTEAFF
TGCGCCAGCAGACAGGGTAACACTGAAGCTTTCTTT
>TRBD1|12|TRBJ1-6|once|TRBV5-5
CASSSAGQGFHF
TGTGCCAGCAGCTCAGCTGGACAGGGTTTCCACTTT
>TRBD1|14|TRBJ2-5|NA|TRBV19
CASSPDRGHETQYF
TGTGCCAGTAGTCCTGACAGGGGGCATGAGACCCAGTACTTC
>NA|12|TRBJ1-1|NA|TRBV29-1
CSVEGQDTEAFF
TGCAGCGTTGAGGGGCAGGACACTGAAGCTTTCTTT
>NA|14|TRBJ1-4|once|TRBV6-1
CASKAQGNVEKLFF
TGTGCCAGCAAGGCCCAGGGAAATGTCGAAAAACTGTTTTTT
>TRBD2|16|TRBJ2-2|NA|TRBV4-1
CASSPGTSVNTGELFF
TGCGCCAGCAGCCCAGGGACTAGCGTGAACACCGGGGAGCTGTTTTTT
>TRBD2|16|TRBJ2-7|NA|TRBV4-2
CASSSRLAGEGYEQYF
TGTGCCAGCAGCTCTCGACTAGCGGGGGAAGGCTACGAGCAGTACTTC
>TRBD1|16|TRBJ2-3|NA|TRBV5-4
CASRDPDRGRRDTQYF
TGTGCCAGCAGGGACCCGGACAGGGGGCGCAGAGATACGCAGTATTTT
>TRBD2|15|TRBJ2-7|NA|TRBV6-1
CASSDPGTSGYEQYF
TGTGCCAGCAGTGATCCCGGGACTAGCGGATACGAGCAGTACTTC
>TRBD1|15|TRBJ2-1|few|TRBV7-8
CASSLSTGGTNEQFF
TGTGCCAGCAGCTTATCTACAGGGGGTACCAATGAGCAGTTCTTC
>NA|13|TRBJ2-7|NA|TRBV25-1
CASSEVAGYEQYF
TGTGCCAGCAGTGAAGTAGCTGGTTACGAGCAGTACTTC
>NA|16|TRBJ2-3|NA|TRBV5-1
CASSTGVAGLTDTQYF
TGCGCCAGCAGCACCGGGGTGGCGGGACTCACAGATACGCAGTATTTT
>NA|15|TRBJ1-2|few|TRBV6-5
CASSYSKQGRLGYTF
TGTGCCAGCAGTTACTCGAAACAGGGCCGGCTAGGCTACACCTTC
>TRBD1|16|TRBJ1-2|few|TRBV5-1
CASSWGPAGGRDGYTF
TGCGCCAGCAGCTGGGGCCCCGCAGGGGGGCGGGATGGCTACACCTTC
>TRBD1|14|TRBJ2-5|NA|TRBV28
CASSRTGGQETQYF
TGTGCCAGCAGTCGCACAGGGGGACAAGAGACCCAGTACTTC
>NA|15|TRBJ2-5|NA|TRBV5-4
CASSPAPQIQETQYF
TGTGCCAGCAGCCCCGCCCCGCAGATACAAGAGACCCAGTACTTC
>TRBD1|16|TRBJ2-2|once|TRBV4-2
CASKNTGTENTGELFF
TGTGCCAGCAAGAACACCGGGACAGAGAACACCGGGGAGCTGTTTTTT
>TRBD1|15|TRBJ1-2|NA|TRBV29-1
CSVDRATGGNYGYTF
TGCAGCGTTGATCGCGCGACAGGGGGTAACTATGGCTACACCTTC
>NA|15|TRBJ1-2|once|TRBV19
CASNPERRVTYGYTF
TGTGCCAGTAATCCAGAAAGGCGGGTGACCTATGGCTACACCTTC
>TRBD1|16|TRBJ2-7|NA|TRBV4-3
CASSQAVWDSSYEQYF
TGCGCCAGCAGCCAAGCTGTGTGGGACAGCTCCTACGAGCAGTACTTC
>NA|14|TRBJ1-1|NA|TRBV5-1
CASSFGGLATEAFF
TGCGCCAGCAGCTTTGGGGGGTTGGCCACTGAAGCTTTCTTT
>NA|13|TRBJ1-1|few|TRBV4-2
CASSQVDSPSAFF
TGTGCCAGCAGCCAAGTCGACAGCCCAAGTGCTTTCTTT
>NA|16|TRBJ1-5|NA|TRBV9
CASSVAPSGSTDTQHF
TGTGCCAGCAGCGTAGCTCCTAGCGGGAGCACAGATACGCAGCATTTT
>NA|14|TRBJ1-1|NA|TRBV28
CASSWSQTNTEAFF
TGTGCCAGCAGTTGGTCACAGACGAACACTGAAGCTTTCTTT
>NA|15|TRBJ2-5|NA|TRBV5-1
CASSLGGGTQETQYF
TGCGCCAGCAGCTTGGGTGGCGGTACCCAAGAGACCCAGTACTTC
>TRBD2|13|TRBJ2-1|NA|TRBV10-3
CAIRLAANNEQFF
TGTGCCATTCGACTAGCGGCAAACAATGAGCAGTTCTTC
>NA|16|TRBJ2-1|NA|TRBV7-2
CASSLSSASSYNEQFF
TGTGCCAGCAGCTTATCTAGCGCGAGCTCCTACAATGAGCAGTTCTTC
>NA|15|TRBJ1-5|once|TRBV27
CASRVGQNSNQPQHF
TGTGCCAGCAGGGTAGGACAGAATAGCAATCAGCCCCAGCATTTT
>TRBD1|10|TRBJ1-1|few|TRBV20-1
CSAMDRDAFF
TGCAGTGCTATGGACAGGGACGCTTTCTTT
>NA|15|TRBJ1-3|NA|TRBV6-1
CASSDRTASGNTIYF
TGTGCCAGCAGCGACAGGACTGCCTCTGGAAACACCATATATTTT
>TRBD1|13|TRBJ2-3|once|TRBV2
CASSLTGEDTQYF
TGTGCCAGCAGTCTTACAGGGGAAGATACGCAGTATTTT
>NA|16|TRBJ2-3|few|TRBV15
CATSSHRGMGTDTQYF
TGTGCCACCAGCAGCCATAGGGGGATGGGCACAGATACGCAGTATTTT
>NA|14|TRBJ2-2|NA|TRBV25-1
CASSEQGRAGELFF
TGTGCCAGCAGTGAACAGGGTAGGGCCGGGGAGCTGTTTTTT
>NA|14|TRBJ2-3|NA|TRBV6-4
CASRYRDHTDTQYF
TGTGCCAGCAGATACAGGGACCACACAGATACGCAGTATTTT
>NA|16|TRBJ2-6|few|TRBV9
CASSVGGTPGANVLTF
TGTGCCAGCAGCGTAGGGGGGACACCTGGGGCCAACGTCCTGACTTTC
>TRBD1|16|TRBJ1-6|NA|TRBV18
CASSPQGDRGNSPLHF
TGTGCCAGCTCACCTCAGGGGGACAGGGGAAATTCACCCCTCCACTTT
>TRBD2|17|TRBJ2-2|NA|TRBV4-3
CASSQDSGGAVSGELFF
TGCGCCAGCAGCCAAGATTCCGGGGGGGCCGTGTCCGGGGAGCTGTTTTTT
>TRBD1|14|TRBJ2-1|NA|TRBV10-1
CASSDGTVVHEQFF
TGCGCCAGCAGTGATGGGACAGTGGTTCATGAGCAGTTCTTC
>NA|17|TRBJ2-1|NA|TRBV6-1
CASSERRQGWTYNEQFF
TGTGCCAGCAGTGAAAGGCGGCAGGGATGGACCTACAATGAGCAGTTCTTC
>NA|15|TRBJ1-1|once|TRBV4-2
CASSQGGGVWTEAFF
TGTGCCAGCAGCCAAGGCGGGGGGGTTTGGACTGAAGCTTTCTTT
>TRBD1|13|TRBJ2-7|NA|TRBV6-6
CATRLGQDYEQYF
TGTGCCACCCGATTAGGACAGGACTACGAGCAGTACTTC
>TRBD2|15|TRBJ2-3|NA|TRBV7-9
CASSLSGRAADTQYF
TGTGCCAGCAGCTTGAGCGGGAGAGCGGCAGATACGCAGTATTTT
>TRBD1|14|TRBJ2-1|NA|TRBV18
CASSGTGTYNEQFF
TGTGCCAGCTCCGGGACAGGAACCTACAATGAGCAGTTCTTC
>TRBD2|14|TRBJ2-3|NA|TRBV6-4
CASSESGEADTQYF
TGTGCCAGCAGTGAGAGCGGGGAGGCAGATACGCAGTATTTT
>NA|15|TRBJ2-5|NA|TRBV18
CASSLLGQPEETQYF
TGTGCCAGCTCACTGCTCGGACAACCTGAAGAGACCCAGTACTTC